The clone carrying this TCR beta chain occurred once. TCRdb's copy holds only in-frame clones and misses some; the assay was immunoSEQ multiplex PCR. The sample records roughly 25,000 clones, 88% being singletons. This entry is derived from a study of T cell changes during pregnancy in multiple sclerosis. This CDR3 spans 21 amino acids. The V and J genes are TRBV21-1 and TRBJ1-1. TRBV21-1 is reported as a pseudogene. The sequencing used CD4+ T cells from peripheral blood mononuclear cells, collected in the first trimester of pregnancy. This receptor was obtained from a female donor in good health, enrolled as a control in a pregnancy study. The chain's CDR3 is CASSKGGGGGNKGRLGSEAFF. CDR3 DNA sequence: TGTGCCAGCAGCAAAGGTGGGGGCGGGGGAAATAAGGGGCGCTTAGGGTCTGAAGCTTTCTTT.